The 11 T cell receptor beta chains given below trace back to one sample, sequenced in a study of blood T cell repertoires in COVID-19. TCRdb's table, derived via immunoSEQ multiplex PCR, lists solely in-frame clones and lacks some. This table holds 57,000 or so clones, roughly 80% found once. Specimen: peripheral blood. These receptors all stem from a woman over 75 with active or convalescent COVID-19.

The chain employs TRBV5-1 and TRBJ2-5; 9 bases line up with TRBD2. With 1 base clipped from V and 5 bases from J, the junction kept 9 bases outside the gene matches. The CDR3 spans 16 residues. Per germline, CDR1 SGHRS and CDR2 YFSETQ. The CDR3 region has the DNA TGCGCCAGCAGCTTGATGGCTAGCGGGGAGGTGGAGACCCAGTACTTC. This codes for CASSLMASGEVETQYF.

This sequence joins TRBV5-1 and TRBJ1-1; 7 nucleotides match TRBD1. This CDR3 has 14 amino acids. Trimming removed 0 bases from V and 4 bases from J; junction bases left unmatched: 3. The germline V gene has CDR1 SGHRS and CDR2 YFSETQ. The CDR3 spells CASSLGQGVTEAFF. As DNA, the CDR3 is TGCGCCAGCAGCTTGGGACAGGGCGTCACTGAAGCTTTCTTT.

This chain joins TRBV7-3 and TRBJ2-3; 12 nucleotides match TRBD2. After removal of 3 bases from V and 5 bases from J, the junction contained 3 bases not matched to a gene. Germline loops: CDR1 SGHTA, CDR2 FQGTGA. CDR3 length: 15 amino acids. The CDR3 region is CASSFGLAGKDTQYF. CDR3 DNA sequence: TGTGCCAGCAGCTTCGGACTAGCGGGGAAAGATACGCAGTATTTT.

The V and J genes are TRBV6-1 and TRBJ2-5; 11 bases are a match to TRBD2. Germline lookup yields CDR1 MNHNS and CDR2 SASEGT. The CDR3 spans 16 residues. Trimming took 2 bases from V and 1 from J; bases not matched to a gene: 3. The CDR3 DNA reads TGTGCCAGCAGTGAACTAGCGGGGGGCATCCAAGAGACCCAGTACTTC. Translating gives CASSELAGGIQETQYF.

The chain links TRBV5-5 to TRBJ1-3; 8 bases map to TRBD1. Germline V lookup: CDR1 SGHKS, CDR2 YYEKEE (reference sequence). V dropped 2 bases and J dropped 4; count of bases not matched to a gene: 8. This CDR3 has 16 residues. CDR3 loop: CASSFDAGGAGNTIYF. CDR3 DNA: TGTGCCAGCAGCTTCGACGCAGGGGGCGCGGGAAACACCATATATTTT. Using reference TRBV5-5 and TRBJ1-3 for the parts outside the CDR3, the full variable domain is DAGVTQSPTHLIKTRGQQVTLRCSPISGHKSVSWYQQVLGQGPQFIFQYYEKEERGRGNFPDRFSARQFPNYSSELNVNALLLGDSALYLCASSFDAGGAGNTIYFGEGSWLTVV.

The rearrangement links TRBV12-5 to TRBJ2-7; 8 bases align to TRBD1. V was clipped by 5 bases and J by 9 bases; unmatched bases: 12. The CDR3 is 14 amino acids. Germline V gives CDR1 LGHNT, CDR2 FRNRAP. The CDR3, as DNA: TGTGCTAGTGGTCCAGGACAGGGCCACGAGCGGCAGTACTTC. It yields the protein CASGPGQGHERQYF.

For the CDR3, the DNA is TGTGCCAGTAGTACCGGACAGGGCCATGAAAAACTGTTTTTT. Translation: CASSTGQGHEKLFF. The V gene is TRBV19, the J gene TRBJ1-4; 8 nucleotides line up with TRBD1. Looked up from germline, CDR1 is LNHDA and CDR2 is SQIVND (reference sequence). This CDR3 spans 14 amino acids. The J segment lost 6 bases and the V segment lost 4 bases, leaving 4 bases of the junction unmatched.

The chain joins TRBV5-1 to TRBJ2-1, with TRBD2 matching over 13 bases. This CDR3 has 15 residues. Trimming at V came to 4 bases and at J to 9 bases, leaving 7 bases not matched to a gene. Germline V gene data show CDR1 as SGHRS and CDR2 as YFSETQ. The CDR3 region has the DNA TGCGCCAGCAGCACCTTAGGACTAGCGGGGGTTGAGCAGTTCTTC. This encodes CASSTLGLAGVEQFF.

This rearrangement joins TRBV4-2 to TRBJ1-2, with a weak D call TRBD1 (5 bases). Germline CDR1 reads LGHNA; CDR2 reads YNFKEQ. This CDR3 has 15 amino acids. Trimming pared 0 bases from V and 3 bases from J, leaving 11 bases between. DNA of the CDR3: TGTGCCAGCAGCCAAGATCGGGTGACAGACTATGGCTACACCTTC. This sequence encodes CASSQDRVTDYGYTF.

There are a few counts of this clone. The CDR3 sequence is CASSLYAVNTEAFF. The CDR3 region has the DNA TGTGCCAGTAGTCTTTACGCGGTGAACACTGAAGCTTTCTTT. V and J are TRBV19 and TRBJ1-1; D remains ambiguous. CDR3 size: 14 residues. V was trimmed by 5 bases and J by 0 bases, leaving 10 bases between them. CDR1 and CDR2 (germline): LNHDA, SQIVND (reference sequence).

The chain joins TRBV5-3 to TRBJ1-1, with a tentative D call TRBD1 (6 bases). TRBV5-3 falls under the ORF class, with uncertain function. V dropped 2 bases and J dropped 2 bases, with 19 bases sitting between them. There are 17 residues in the CDR3. The CDR3 sequence is CARSLGGPTKGNTEAFF. The CDR3, as DNA: TGTGCCAGAAGCTTAGGGGGTCCGACTAAGGGAAACACTGAAGCTTTCTTT.